The clone carrying this T cell receptor (beta chain) was seen a handful of times. The data were obtained in a study of T-cell memory formation after mild COVID-19. TCRdb reprocessed the 5' RACE reads with MiXCR, giving one entry per CDR3 protein. The data hold fewer than 450,000 distinct CDR3 sequences, with around 21% observed a single time. CDR1 is ENHRY, CDR2 SYGVKD, per germline. Germline trimming cut 2 bases from V and 6 bases from J; bases unmatched to any gene: 7. The CDR3 length is 15 residues. This chain links TRBV10-3 with TRBJ2-1; 7 bases map to TRBD2. Sequenced: PBMCs or a T cell subset sorted from them (not recorded which). The source of this sequence is an adult woman who had mild COVID-19 (a few samples of this study predate the infection). Cell type and time point are not known. CDR3 amino acids: CAISEDSRGSNEQFF. The CDR3 bases are TGTGCCATCAGTGAGGATTCGCGGGGGAGCAATGAGCAGTTCTTC.